The 2 T cell receptor beta chains listed next were all sequenced from one sample in a study of cytomegalovirus exposure and HLA in healthy donors. PCR amplification relied on 60 Vbeta primers (plus 13 Jbeta primers). TCRdb keeps only in-frame clones here, not all; method: immunoSEQ multiplex PCR. The sample has some 190,000 clones, about 81% seen once. Sequenced input: PBMCs. The receptors derive from a middle-aged man in good health and CMV-seronegative.

V and J are TRBV4-1 and TRBJ1-3; TRBD1 is a possible D gene (6 bases). Trimming removed 3 bases at V and 4 bases at J, with 13 bases between. Germline-derived CDR1 and CDR2 are MGHRA and YSYEKL. This CDR3 spans 15 amino acids. The CDR3 protein is CASSQGRGSGNTIYF. In nucleotides, the CDR3 is TGCGCCAGCAGCCAGGGCAGGGGCTCAGGAAACACCATATATTTT.

This chain links TRBV6-5 with TRBJ2-1; maybe TRBD2 (5 bases). The CDR3 sequence is 14 residues long. CDR1 and CDR2 from the germline V gene are MNHEY and SVGAGI. The V end lost 6 bases, the J end lost 6 bases, and 15 bases lay between the germline ends. The DNA of the CDR3 is TGTGCCAGCAGCCTGGGTTGGGCGGGCAATGAGCAGTTCTTC. This encodes CASSLGWAGNEQFF.